A selection of T cell receptor beta chains follows, all from one sample in a study of shared clonotypes between healthy human individuals. Repertoires were generated with immunoSEQ multiplex PCR, while TCRdb's copy carries only in-frame clones and drops some. The table includes about 2.4 million clones, over 85% detected once. Material: naive CD4+ T cells from PBMCs. These receptors came from a man aged 18-30 years in good health. Some clones in this sample may be carry-over from other donors' samples. Each CDR3 is given with its conserved first and last residue. The D gene is left open where the match is weak. Where a row states a size, it is once, few, many or the class of an expanded clone; other rows omit it.

>NA|few|TRBV11-2|TRBJ1-1
CASSLVRGAEAFF
TGTGCCAGCAGCTTAGTCCGGGGTGCTGAAGCTTTCTTT
>TRBD1|NA|TRBV7-3|TRBJ1-3
CASSLTGGVGNTIYF
TGTGCCAGCAGCTTAACAGGGGGCGTTGGAAACACCATATATTTT
>NA|once|TRBV15|TRBJ1-5
CATSPRGGAYSNQPQHF
TGTGCCACCAGCCCCCGAGGGGGGGCTTATAGCAATCAGCCCCAGCATTTT
>NA|NA|TRBV15|TRBJ2-5
CATSRAVVETQYF
TGTGCCACCAGCAGAGCCGTTGTCGAGACCCAGTACTTC
>NA|NA|TRBV7-8|TRBJ1-3
CGLGGRGNTIYF
TGTGGTCTTGGGGGTCGCGGAAACACCATATATTTT
>NA|once|TRBV18|TRBJ2-5
CASSPQQGEETQYF
TGTGCCAGCTCACCACAACAGGGAGAAGAGACCCAGTACTTC
>TRBD1|NA|TRBV5-6|TRBJ1-1
CASSLQGDRVYDTEAFF
TGTGCCAGCAGCTTGCAAGGGGACAGGGTTTATGACACTGAAGCTTTCTTT
>NA|NA|TRBV2|TRBJ2-2
CASSDTGGTGELFF
TGTGCCAGCAGTGACACAGGAGGCACCGGGGAGCTGTTTTTT
>NA|NA|TRBV4-2|TRBJ2-3
CASSQDSATDTQYF
TGTGCCAGCAGCCAAGATAGCGCCACAGATACGCAGTATTTT
>NA|NA|TRBV2|TRBJ1-2
CASGTVGDNYGYTF
TGTGCCTCTGGAACTGTGGGCGATAACTATGGCTACACCTTC
>NA|NA|TRBV5-1|TRBJ2-1
CASSLGLRDEQFF
TGCGCCAGCAGCTTGGGGCTGCGGGATGAGCAGTTCTTC
>NA|NA|TRBV30|TRBJ2-3
CAWSVRLSDTQYF
TGTGCCTGGAGTGTACGCCTATCAGATACGCAGTATTTT
>NA|NA|TRBV27|TRBJ2-1
CASSLQGGFSYNEQFF
TGTGCCAGCAGTTTACAAGGGGGTTTCTCCTACAATGAGCAGTTCTTC
>TRBD1|once|TRBV4-2|TRBJ1-4
CASSQVRPGQATNEKLFF
TGTGCCAGCAGCCAAGTCCGCCCGGGACAGGCAACTAATGAAAAACTGTTTTTT
>NA|NA|TRBV5-6|TRBJ1-2
CASSQNVGGMADYGYTF
TGTGCCAGCAGTCAAAATGTGGGGGGAATGGCCGACTATGGCTACACCTTC
>TRBD2|NA|TRBV18|TRBJ2-7
CASSRRTGTSGSYEQYF
TGTGCCAGCTCACGTCGTACCGGGACTAGCGGGAGCTACGAGCAGTACTTC
>TRBD1|NA|TRBV9|TRBJ2-5
CASSVAGTGGAETQYF
TGTGCCAGCAGCGTAGCGGGGACAGGGGGCGCAGAGACCCAGTACTTC
>TRBD1|NA|TRBV10-3|TRBJ2-7
CAISPIRGGQGRYEQYF
TGTGCCATCAGCCCAATCCGAGGGGGACAGGGTCGATACGAGCAGTACTTC
>TRBD2|NA|TRBV6-5|TRBJ2-1
CASYRTSGSLDEQFF
TGTGCCAGCTACAGGACTAGCGGGAGCTTGGATGAGCAGTTCTTC
>NA|NA|TRBV5-1|TRBJ2-1
CASNRDSSYNEQFF
TGCGCCAGCAACCGGGATAGCTCCTACAATGAGCAGTTCTTC
>NA|NA|TRBV28|TRBJ2-1
CASSLFPGTSNNEQFF
TGTGCCAGCAGTTTATTCCCCGGGACCTCAAACAATGAGCAGTTCTTC
>TRBD1|once|TRBV9|TRBJ1-2
CASSAPGQANYGYTF
TGTGCCAGCAGCGCCCCGGGACAGGCGAACTATGGCTACACCTTC
>NA|NA|TRBV5-1|TRBJ2-3
CASSQRRTSTDTQYF
TGCGCCAGCAGCCAACGTCGGACTAGCACAGATACGCAGTATTTT
>NA|NA|TRBV5-1|TRBJ2-3
CASSLALDTQYF
TGCGCCAGCAGCTTGGCCCTAGATACGCAGTATTTT
>NA|NA|TRBV28|TRBJ2-7
CASSSYGTLTTYEQYF
TGTGCCAGCAGTTCCTACGGGACACTCACTACCTACGAGCAGTACTTC
>TRBD1|NA|TRBV29-1|TRBJ2-7
CSVLTGREQYF
TGCAGCGTTCTGACAGGGCGGGAGCAGTACTTC
>NA|NA|TRBV9|TRBJ2-2
CASSTRQEAVTGELFF
TGTGCCAGCAGCACCCGACAGGAAGCGGTAACCGGGGAGCTGTTTTTT
>NA|NA|TRBV7-8|TRBJ1-1
CASSLGYRDTEAFF
TGTGCCAGCAGCCTAGGGTATAGGGACACTGAAGCTTTCTTT
>NA|once|TRBV30|TRBJ2-2
CAWMWRRKGIRAGELFF
TGTGCCTGGATGTGGCGTCGAAAGGGTATAAGGGCCGGGGAGCTGTTTTTT
>NA|NA|TRBV6-5|TRBJ2-6
CASSSDVSGANVLTF
TGTGCCAGCAGTTCCGACGTCTCTGGGGCCAACGTCCTGACTTTC
>NA|NA|TRBV6-5|TRBJ2-7
CASSATGARSYEQYF
TGTGCCAGCAGTGCGACCGGGGCCCGATCCTACGAGCAGTACTTC
>NA|NA|TRBV28|TRBJ2-2
CASSSPGVRGELFF
TGTGCCAGCAGTTCCCCGGGAGTACGGGGGGAGCTGTTTTTT
>NA|NA|TRBV18|TRBJ1-1
CASSPPQGLNTEAFF
TGTGCCAGCTCACCACCTCAAGGGTTGAACACTGAAGCTTTCTTT
>TRBD2|NA|TRBV5-1|TRBJ2-1
CASSLVSGRSSNEQFF
TGCGCCAGCAGCTTGGTTAGCGGGAGATCCTCCAATGAGCAGTTCTTC
>NA|once|TRBV11-1|TRBJ2-2
CASSTRPRTGELFF
TGTGCCAGCAGCACGCGACCTAGGACCGGGGAGCTGTTTTTT
>NA|NA|TRBV29-1|TRBJ2-7
CSVVGAASGGSYEQYF
TGCAGCGTTGTGGGGGCGGCTAGCGGAGGCTCCTACGAGCAGTACTTC
>NA|NA|TRBV4-2|TRBJ2-2
CASSQGDPGAGELFF
TGTGCCAGCAGCCAGGGGGACCCGGGGGCCGGGGAGCTGTTTTTT
>NA|NA|TRBV28|TRBJ1-2
CASSLANNYGYTF
TGTGCCAGCAGTTTAGCGAACAACTATGGCTACACCTTC
>TRBD2|NA|TRBV19|TRBJ2-7
CASSPRTSGSSYEQYF
TGTGCCAGTAGTCCACGGACTAGCGGGAGCTCCTACGAGCAGTACTTC
>TRBD2|NA|TRBV5-5|TRBJ2-3
CASSWGLAGAQSTDTQYF
TGTGCCAGCAGCTGGGGACTAGCGGGAGCCCAAAGCACAGATACGCAGTATTTT
>NA|NA|TRBV29-1|TRBJ2-7
CSVSGTPNSGEQYF
TGCAGCGTCTCCGGGACTCCAAATTCGGGGGAGCAGTACTTC